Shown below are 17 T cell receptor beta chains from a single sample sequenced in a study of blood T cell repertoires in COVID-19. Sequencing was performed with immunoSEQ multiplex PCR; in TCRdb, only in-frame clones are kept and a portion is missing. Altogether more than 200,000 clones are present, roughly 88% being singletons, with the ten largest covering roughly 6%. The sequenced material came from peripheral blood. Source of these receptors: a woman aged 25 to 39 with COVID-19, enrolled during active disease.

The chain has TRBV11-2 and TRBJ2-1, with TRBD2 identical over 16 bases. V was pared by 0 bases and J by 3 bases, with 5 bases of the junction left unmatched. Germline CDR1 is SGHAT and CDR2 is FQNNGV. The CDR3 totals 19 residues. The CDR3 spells CASSLEGLAGGPGYNEQFF. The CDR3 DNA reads TGTGCCAGCAGCTTAGAGGGACTAGCGGGAGGGCCAGGCTACAATGAGCAGTTCTTC.

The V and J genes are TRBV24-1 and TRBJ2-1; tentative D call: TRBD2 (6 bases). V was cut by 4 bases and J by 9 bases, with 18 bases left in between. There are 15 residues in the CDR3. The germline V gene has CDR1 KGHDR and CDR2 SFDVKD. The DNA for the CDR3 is TGTGCCACCAGTGAGGCCCGGGGGTTGGTCGGTGAGCAGTTCTTC. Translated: CATSEARGLVGEQFF.

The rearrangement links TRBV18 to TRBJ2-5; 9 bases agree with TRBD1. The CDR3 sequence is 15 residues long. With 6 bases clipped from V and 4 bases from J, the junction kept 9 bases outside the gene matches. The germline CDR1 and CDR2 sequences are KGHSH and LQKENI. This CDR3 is CASSPRQGVGETQYF. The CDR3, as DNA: TGTGCCAGCTCCCCCCGACAGGGGGTGGGAGAGACCCAGTACTTC.

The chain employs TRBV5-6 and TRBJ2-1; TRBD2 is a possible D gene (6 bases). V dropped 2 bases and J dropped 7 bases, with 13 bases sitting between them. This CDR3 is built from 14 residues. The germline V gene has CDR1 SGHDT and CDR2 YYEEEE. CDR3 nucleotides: TGTGCCAGCAGCTTCCCGGGGGAACAAAATGAGCAGTTCTTC. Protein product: CASSFPGEQNEQFF.

CDR3 in amino acids: CSAYRETQYF. CDR3 sequence (DNA): TGCAGTGCTTATCGAGAGACCCAGTACTTC. The chain employs TRBV20-1 and TRBJ2-5; D is uncertain. Germline CDR1 is DFQATT and CDR2 is SNEGSKA (reference sequence). CDR3 length: 10 residues. V was pared by 5 bases and J by 4 bases, with 5 bases between.

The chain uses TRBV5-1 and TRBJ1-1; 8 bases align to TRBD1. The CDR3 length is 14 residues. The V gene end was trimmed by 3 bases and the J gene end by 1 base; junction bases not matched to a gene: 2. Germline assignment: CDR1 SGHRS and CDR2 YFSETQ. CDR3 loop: CASSWTGSNTEAFF. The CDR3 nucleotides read TGCGCCAGCAGCTGGACAGGGTCGAACACTGAAGCTTTCTTT.

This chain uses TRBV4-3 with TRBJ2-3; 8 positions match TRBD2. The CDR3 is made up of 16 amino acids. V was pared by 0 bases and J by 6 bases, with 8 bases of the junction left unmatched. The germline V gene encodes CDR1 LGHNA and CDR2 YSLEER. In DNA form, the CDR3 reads TGCGCCAGCAGCCAAGATCACCCAGCGGGAGCGGATACGCAGTATTTT. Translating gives CASSQDHPAGADTQYF.

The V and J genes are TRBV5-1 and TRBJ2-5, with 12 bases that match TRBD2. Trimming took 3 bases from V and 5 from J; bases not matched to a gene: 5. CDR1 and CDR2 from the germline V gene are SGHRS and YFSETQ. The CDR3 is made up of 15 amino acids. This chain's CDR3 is CASSSGLAGRETQYF. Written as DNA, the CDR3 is TGCGCCAGCAGCTCGGGACTAGCGGGTAGGGAGACCCAGTACTTC. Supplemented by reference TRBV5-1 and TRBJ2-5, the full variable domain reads KAGVTQTPRYLIKTRGQQVTLSCSPISGHRSVSWYQQTPGQGLQFLFEYFSETQRNKGNFPGRFSGRQFSNSRSEMNVSTLELGDSALYLCASSSGLAGRETQYFGPGTRLLVL.

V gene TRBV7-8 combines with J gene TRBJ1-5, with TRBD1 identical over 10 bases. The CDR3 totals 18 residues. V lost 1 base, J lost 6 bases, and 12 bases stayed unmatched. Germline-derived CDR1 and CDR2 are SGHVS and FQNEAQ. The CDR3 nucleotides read TGTGCCAGCAGCTTAGACCGGGACAGGGGCCCCGGAGGTCAGCCCCAGCATTTT. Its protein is CASSLDRDRGPGGQPQHF.

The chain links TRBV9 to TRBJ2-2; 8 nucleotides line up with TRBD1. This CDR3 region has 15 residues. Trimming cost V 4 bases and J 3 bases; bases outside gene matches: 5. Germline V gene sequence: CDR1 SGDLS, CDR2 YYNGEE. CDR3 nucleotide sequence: TGTGCCAGCAGCTTCAGGGGGCAGGACACCGGGGAGCTGTTTTTT. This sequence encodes CASSFRGQDTGELFF.

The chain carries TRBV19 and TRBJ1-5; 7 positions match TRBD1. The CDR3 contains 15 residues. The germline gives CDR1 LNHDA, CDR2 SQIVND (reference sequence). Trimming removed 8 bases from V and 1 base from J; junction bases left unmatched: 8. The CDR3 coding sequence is TGTGCCAGTTCTCACGGACAGGAAAGCAATCAGCCCCAGCATTTT. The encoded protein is CASSHGQESNQPQHF.

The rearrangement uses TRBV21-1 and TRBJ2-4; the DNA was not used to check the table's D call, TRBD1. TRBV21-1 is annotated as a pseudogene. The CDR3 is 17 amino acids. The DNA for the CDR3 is TGTGCCAGCAGCGACCTCAGGCAGGCTCTCGCCAAAAACATTCAGTACTTC. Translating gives CASSDLRQALAKNIQYF.

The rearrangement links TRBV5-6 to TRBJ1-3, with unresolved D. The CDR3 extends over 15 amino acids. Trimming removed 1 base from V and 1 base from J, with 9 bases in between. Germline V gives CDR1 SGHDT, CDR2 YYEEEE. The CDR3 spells CASSLWRASGNTIYF. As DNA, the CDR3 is TGTGCCAGCAGCTTGTGGAGGGCTTCTGGAAACACCATATATTTT.

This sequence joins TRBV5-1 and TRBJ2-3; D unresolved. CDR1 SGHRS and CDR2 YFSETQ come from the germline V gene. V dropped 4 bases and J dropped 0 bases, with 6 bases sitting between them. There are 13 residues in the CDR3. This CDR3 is CASSGGSTDTQYF. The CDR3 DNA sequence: TGCGCCAGCAGCGGCGGTAGCACAGATACGCAGTATTTT.

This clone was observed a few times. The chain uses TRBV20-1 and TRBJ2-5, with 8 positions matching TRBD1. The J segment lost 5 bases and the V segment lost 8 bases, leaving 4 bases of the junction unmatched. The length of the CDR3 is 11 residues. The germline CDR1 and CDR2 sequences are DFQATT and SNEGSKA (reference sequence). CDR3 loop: CSFTGGETQYF. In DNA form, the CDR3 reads TGCAGTTTCACAGGGGGGGAGACCCAGTACTTC.

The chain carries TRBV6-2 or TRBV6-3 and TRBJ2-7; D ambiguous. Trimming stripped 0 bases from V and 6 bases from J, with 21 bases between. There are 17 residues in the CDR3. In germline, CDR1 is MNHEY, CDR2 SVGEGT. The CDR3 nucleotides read TGTGCCAGCAGTTACTCGTACCGAAAAAGCGACGATTCCGAGCAGTACGTC. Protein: CASSYSYRKSDDSEQYV.

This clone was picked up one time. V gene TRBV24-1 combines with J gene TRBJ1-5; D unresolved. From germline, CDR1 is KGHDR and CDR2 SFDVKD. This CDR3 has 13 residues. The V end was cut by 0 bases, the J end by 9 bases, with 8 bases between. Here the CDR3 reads CATSDLARGPQHF. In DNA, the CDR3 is TGTGCCACCAGTGATTTGGCCCGGGGGCCCCAGCATTTT.